The 23 T cell receptor beta chains below all came from one sample that was sequenced in a study of blood T cells in healthy people across ages. Primers used in a second PCR of roughly 6 to 12 cycles were a sample-barcoded 5' primer and a J-beta primer mix. TCRdb called the 5' RACE reads again in MiXCR, with one record for every CDR3 protein. The table lists under 1,000,000 distinct CDR3 sequences, about 37% of them singletons, with roughly 13% in the top ten. Sequencing input: blood. These receptors were collected from a man aged 18 to 29 in good health.

The V call is TRBV4-3, the J call TRBJ1-2, with 7 bases that match TRBD1. The junction had 5 bases not matched to a gene; V was cut back by 1 base and J by 3 bases. Germline V CDR1 and CDR2: LGHNA, YSLEER. This CDR3 spans 15 amino acids. The CDR3: CASSQGRTGYYGYTF. In DNA form, the CDR3 reads TGCGCCAGCAGCCAAGGTCGGACAGGTTACTATGGCTACACCTTC.

Points on this clonotype: A read error is possible here, since a much larger clone lies one base away. This chain connects TRBV4-1 to TRBJ1-1; 7 bases match TRBD1. This CDR3 region has 14 residues. The V gene's germline CDR1 is MGHRA and CDR2 YSYEKL. V lost 3 bases, J lost 2 bases, and 3 bases stayed unmatched. CDR3 amino acids: CASSHDRANTEAFF. The CDR3 nucleotides read TGCGCCAGCAGCCACGACAGGGCCAACACTGAAGCTTTCTTT.

This sequence joins TRBV7-2 and TRBJ2-2; D remains unclear. This CDR3 has 14 amino acids. CDR1 and CDR2 (germline): SGHTA, FQGNSA. V was cut by 1 base and J by 8 bases, with 11 bases left in between. The CDR3 here is CASSLGAALGELFF. In nucleotides, the CDR3 is TGTGCCAGCAGCTTAGGGGCAGCTTTAGGGGAGCTGTTTTTT.

The rearrangement uses TRBV27 and TRBJ1-2, with D possibly being TRBD1 (5 bases). The germline V and J ends were trimmed by 10 bases and 4 bases, with 13 bases remaining between them. CDR3 size: 12 residues. Germline lookup yields CDR1 MNHEY and CDR2 SMNVEV (reference sequence). CDR3 sequence reads: CATGRGSYGYTF. In nucleotides, the CDR3 is TGTGCCACCGGAAGGGGATCCTATGGCTACACCTTC.

The chain is built from TRBV12-3 or TRBV12-4 and TRBJ1-5; D remains ambiguous. Deletions cut 6 bases from V and 0 bases from J, with 9 bases between. The CDR3 loop spans 14 amino acids. In DNA form, the CDR3 reads TGTGCCAGCAGAACCGGGAGTAGCAATCAGCCCCAGCATTTT. Residues: CASRTGSSNQPQHF.

The table lists this clonotype with a few counts. The chain couples TRBV7-9 to TRBJ1-2, with D tentatively TRBD1 (6 bases). The germline gives CDR1 SEHNR, CDR2 FQNEAQ (reference sequence). There are 13 residues in the CDR3. The ends were cut back, 5 bases at V and 7 bases at J, with 14 bases in the middle. CDR3: CASSRRGLGGYTF. CDR3 DNA sequence: TGTGCCAGCAGCCGCAGGGGACTGGGTGGCTACACCTTC.

V usage is TRBV20-1 and J usage is TRBJ2-3; 7 nucleotides agree with TRBD1. CDR3 length equals 13 residues. V gave up 5 bases and J gave up 3 bases; unmatched junction bases: 5. The germline CDR1 and CDR2 sequences are DFQATT and SNEGSKA (reference sequence). CDR3 residues: CSAVKQGTDTQYF. In DNA, the CDR3 is TGCAGTGCTGTCAAACAGGGGACAGATACGCAGTATTTT.

This rearrangement joins TRBV5-6 to TRBJ1-6, with no clear D. Trimming pared 0 bases from V and 3 bases from J, leaving 4 bases between. Germline lookup yields CDR1 SGHDT and CDR2 YYEEEE. CDR3 length: 14 residues. The DNA of the CDR3 is TGTGCCAGCAGCTTGGTTGGCTATAATTCACCCCTCCACTTT. This gives the protein CASSLVGYNSPLHF.

The chain is built from TRBV28 and TRBJ2-3; 8 bases fit TRBD2. The trim removed 3 bases at V and 2 bases at J, leaving 10 bases unmatched. The germline V gene has CDR1 MDHEN and CDR2 SYDVKM. This CDR3 has 17 residues. CDR3 DNA: TGTGCCAGCAGTTTTCCCTCCTCTAGCGGGCACACAGATACGCAGTATTTT. Protein sequence: CASSFPSSSGHTDTQYF.

With respect to this clonotype: A much larger clone lies a single base off, so this may be a read error. The chain is built from TRBV12-3 or TRBV12-4 and TRBJ1-5; D remains ambiguous. The CDR3 runs 15 residues. The CDR3 nucleotides are TGTGCCAACAGTTTAGAGTCGGGTAGCAATCAGCCCCAGCATTTT. This translates into CANSLESGSNQPQHF.

The J gene is TRBJ2-7, the V gene TRBV9; D not resolved. This CDR3 has 15 amino acids. Germline CDR1 and CDR2: SGDLS and YYNGEE. V lost 0 bases, J lost 10 bases, and 20 bases lay in between. In DNA form, the CDR3 reads TGTGCCAGCAGCGTAGCCGCCGGGCTAAAGTGGGAACAGTACTTC. Translated: CASSVAAGLKWEQYF.

The chain uses TRBV9 and TRBJ1-1; D unresolved. Germline assignment: CDR1 SGDLS and CDR2 YYNGEE. V gave up 0 bases and J gave up 0 bases, with 6 bases separating them. The CDR3 contains 14 residues. CDR3 nucleotides: TGTGCCAGCAGCGTAGGAAGGGTGAACACTGAAGCTTTCTTT. Translating it yields CASSVGRVNTEAFF.

The J gene is TRBJ2-5, the V gene TRBV2; 9 positions agree with TRBD2. V lost 7 bases and J lost 1; bases outside the gene matches: 7. Germline CDR1 and CDR2: SNHLY and FYNNEI. The CDR3 spans 15 residues. The CDR3 sequence is CASISGGAFQETQYF. The CDR3 DNA is TGTGCCAGCATTAGCGGGGGCGCCTTCCAAGAGACCCAGTACTTC.

This rearrangement joins TRBV7-2 to TRBJ2-5; D possibly corresponds to TRBD1 (5 bases). CDR3 length: 18 residues. Germline V lookup: CDR1 SGHTA, CDR2 FQGNSA. Trimming took 1 base from V and 1 from J, leaving 19 bases between them. The CDR3 coding sequence is TGTGCCAGCAGCTTAGGGGCCTTACAGGTGGCCCTCCAAGAGACCCAGTACTTC. As protein: CASSLGALQVALQETQYF.

This clonotype was seen more than once but under ten times. The genes are TRBV25-1 and TRBJ1-5; no clear D gene. Germline values: CDR1 MGHDK, CDR2 SYGVNS. The germline V and J ends were trimmed by 2 bases and 3 bases, with 8 bases remaining between them. CDR3 length: 14 residues. This chain's CDR3 is CASSETQDNQPQHF. The CDR3 nucleotides are TGTGCCAGCAGTGAAACGCAGGACAATCAGCCCCAGCATTTT.

This clonotype was observed a few times. This sequence joins TRBV29-1 and TRBJ1-3; 7 bases match TRBD1. Germline CDR1 SQVTM, CDR2 ANQGSEA. The V and J ends lost 7 bases and 3 bases, in that order; junction bases with no gene match: 9. The CDR3 length is 14 residues. CDR3 DNA: TGCAGCGCGAGGGACAGAGCGATTGGAAACACCATATATTTT. This sequence encodes CSARDRAIGNTIYF.

The chain links TRBV20-1 to TRBJ1-2; TRBD1 matches 7 bases. The CDR3 spans 13 residues. The germline CDR1 and CDR2 sequences are DFQATT and SNEGSKA (reference sequence). Unmatched junction bases numbered 8, after V lost 6 bases and J lost 4 bases. The CDR3 DNA follows: TGCAGTGCCCCGACAGGGAGCTCCTATGGCTACACCTTC. As protein: CSAPTGSSYGYTF.

This clonotype was seen a few times. CDR3 bases: TGTGCCAGCAGCCCATCGGGACATTTCCAAGAGACCCAGTACTTC. Translation gives CASSPSGHFQETQYF. V is TRBV7-3 and J is TRBJ2-5, with a weak D call TRBD1 (6 bases). Trimming cost V 5 bases and J 1 base, with 14 bases left between them. Germline CDR1 and CDR2: SGHTA and FQGTGA. The CDR3 contains 15 residues. The full variable domain, in which reference TRBV7-3 and TRBJ2-5 provide the parts outside the CDR3, is GAGVSQTPSNKVTEKGKYVELRCDPISGHTALYWYRQSLGQGPEFLIYFQGTGAADDSGLPNDRFFAVRPEGSVSTLKIQRTERGDSAVYLCASSPSGHFQETQYFGPGTRLLVL.

The V call is TRBV20-1, the J call TRBJ1-2, with D unresolved. Germline lookup yields CDR1 DFQATT and CDR2 SNEGSKA (reference sequence). Trimming cost V 0 bases and J 0 bases, with 20 bases left between them. This CDR3 spans 18 amino acids. The CDR3 spells CSARDHSEASGPNYGYTF. CDR3 nucleotide sequence: TGCAGTGCTAGAGATCATTCGGAGGCCTCGGGTCCTAACTATGGCTACACCTTC.

Note on this clonotype: At one end the junction does not follow the germline gene, possibly because of a read error. The chain carries TRBV7-2 and TRBJ2-5; possibly TRBD2 for D (6 bases). The CDR3 is 15 residues long. Per germline, CDR1 SGHTA and CDR2 FQGNSA. For the CDR3, the DNA is TGTGCCAACAGCCCCTCGGGGGTCCAAACAGAGACCCAGTACTTC. Translation gives CANSPSGVQTETQYF.

The chain recombines TRBV20-1 with TRBJ1-6, with 8 bases fitting TRBD1. CDR1 and CDR2 (germline): DFQATT, SNEGSKA (reference sequence). The CDR3 has 14 amino acids. V was clipped by 3 bases and J by 8 bases; unmatched bases: 6. CDR3 coding DNA: TGCAGTGCTAGTGTGGGCAGGGGGCATTCACCCCTCCACTTT. It encodes CSASVGRGHSPLHF.

The rearrangement joins TRBV12-3 or TRBV12-4 to TRBJ1-2; 7 nucleotides agree with TRBD1. The CDR3 is 14 residues long. J lost 8 bases, V lost 8 bases, and 14 bases had no gene match. The CDR3 bases are TGTGCCAGCGCAAGTTCCTCAGGGGGAGAAGGCTACACCTTC. As protein: CASASSSGGEGYTF.

The chain links TRBV12-3 or TRBV12-4 to TRBJ1-5; D possibly corresponds to TRBD1 (6 bases). With 6 bases removed from V and 0 bases from J, the gap between germline ends came to 15 bases. This CDR3 spans 16 amino acids. The CDR3 loop is CASRSDRIHSNQPQHF. The CDR3 DNA sequence: TGTGCCAGCAGGTCCGACAGGATCCATAGCAATCAGCCCCAGCATTTT.